Below, one T cell receptor (beta chain) is given with its context. Measured with immunoSEQ multiplex PCR; TCRdb has only the in-frame clones, and not every one. The data hold around 440,000 clones, with 88% observed a single time. The sample originates from a study of blood T cell repertoires in COVID-19. Germline V gives CDR1 MDHEN, CDR2 SYDVKM. This CDR3 contains 15 residues. J lost 6 bases, V lost 2 bases, and 5 bases had no gene match. Sequencing was performed on peripheral blood. The rearrangement links TRBV28 to TRBJ1-4, with 8 bases identical to TRBD1. This receptor was obtained from a woman aged 50 to 60 with COVID-19, enrolled during active disease. CDR3 in amino acids: CASSLPGTGYEKLFF. In nucleotides, the CDR3 is TGTGCCAGCAGTTTACCCGGGACAGGTTATGAAAAACTGTTTTTT.